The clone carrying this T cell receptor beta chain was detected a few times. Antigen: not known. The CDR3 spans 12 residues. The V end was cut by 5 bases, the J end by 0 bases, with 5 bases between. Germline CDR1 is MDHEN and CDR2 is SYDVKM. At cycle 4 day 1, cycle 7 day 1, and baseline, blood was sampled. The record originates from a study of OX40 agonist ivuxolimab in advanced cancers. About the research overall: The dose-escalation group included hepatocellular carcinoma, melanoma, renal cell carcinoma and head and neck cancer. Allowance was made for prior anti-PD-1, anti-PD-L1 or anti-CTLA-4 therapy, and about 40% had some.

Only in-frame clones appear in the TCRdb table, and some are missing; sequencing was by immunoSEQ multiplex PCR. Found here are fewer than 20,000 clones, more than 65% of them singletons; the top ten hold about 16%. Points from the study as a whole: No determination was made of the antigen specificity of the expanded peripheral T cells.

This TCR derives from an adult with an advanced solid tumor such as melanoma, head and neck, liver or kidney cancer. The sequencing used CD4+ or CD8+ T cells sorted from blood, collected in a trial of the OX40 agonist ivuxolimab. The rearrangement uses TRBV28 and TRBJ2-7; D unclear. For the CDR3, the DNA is TGTGCCAGCAGTAGGGACTCCTACGAGCAGTACTTC. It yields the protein CASSRDSYEQYF.